This T cell receptor (beta chain) was retrieved from a study of Tregs in tolerant kidney transplant recipients. The V and J ends lost 6 bases and 4 bases, in that order; junction bases with no gene match: 7. The germline CDR1 and CDR2 sequences are WSHSY and SAAADI. This CDR3 spans 15 amino acids. Produced via immunoSEQ multiplex PCR; TCRdb's table is partial and in-frame only. The sample consists of under 100,000 clones, 85% to 95% of them appearing once. CD4+CD25+CD127- Tregs, CD4+CD25- non-Tregs, CD4 and CD8 cells were sorted. This TCR was recovered from a human donor in good health. The genes are TRBV10-2 and TRBJ1-2; TRBD1 agrees at 11 bases. Material for sequencing was CD8+ T cells from blood. This CDR3 reads CASSQGQGGFYGYTF. DNA of the CDR3: TGCGCCAGCAGCCAGGGACAGGGGGGTTTCTATGGCTACACCTTC.